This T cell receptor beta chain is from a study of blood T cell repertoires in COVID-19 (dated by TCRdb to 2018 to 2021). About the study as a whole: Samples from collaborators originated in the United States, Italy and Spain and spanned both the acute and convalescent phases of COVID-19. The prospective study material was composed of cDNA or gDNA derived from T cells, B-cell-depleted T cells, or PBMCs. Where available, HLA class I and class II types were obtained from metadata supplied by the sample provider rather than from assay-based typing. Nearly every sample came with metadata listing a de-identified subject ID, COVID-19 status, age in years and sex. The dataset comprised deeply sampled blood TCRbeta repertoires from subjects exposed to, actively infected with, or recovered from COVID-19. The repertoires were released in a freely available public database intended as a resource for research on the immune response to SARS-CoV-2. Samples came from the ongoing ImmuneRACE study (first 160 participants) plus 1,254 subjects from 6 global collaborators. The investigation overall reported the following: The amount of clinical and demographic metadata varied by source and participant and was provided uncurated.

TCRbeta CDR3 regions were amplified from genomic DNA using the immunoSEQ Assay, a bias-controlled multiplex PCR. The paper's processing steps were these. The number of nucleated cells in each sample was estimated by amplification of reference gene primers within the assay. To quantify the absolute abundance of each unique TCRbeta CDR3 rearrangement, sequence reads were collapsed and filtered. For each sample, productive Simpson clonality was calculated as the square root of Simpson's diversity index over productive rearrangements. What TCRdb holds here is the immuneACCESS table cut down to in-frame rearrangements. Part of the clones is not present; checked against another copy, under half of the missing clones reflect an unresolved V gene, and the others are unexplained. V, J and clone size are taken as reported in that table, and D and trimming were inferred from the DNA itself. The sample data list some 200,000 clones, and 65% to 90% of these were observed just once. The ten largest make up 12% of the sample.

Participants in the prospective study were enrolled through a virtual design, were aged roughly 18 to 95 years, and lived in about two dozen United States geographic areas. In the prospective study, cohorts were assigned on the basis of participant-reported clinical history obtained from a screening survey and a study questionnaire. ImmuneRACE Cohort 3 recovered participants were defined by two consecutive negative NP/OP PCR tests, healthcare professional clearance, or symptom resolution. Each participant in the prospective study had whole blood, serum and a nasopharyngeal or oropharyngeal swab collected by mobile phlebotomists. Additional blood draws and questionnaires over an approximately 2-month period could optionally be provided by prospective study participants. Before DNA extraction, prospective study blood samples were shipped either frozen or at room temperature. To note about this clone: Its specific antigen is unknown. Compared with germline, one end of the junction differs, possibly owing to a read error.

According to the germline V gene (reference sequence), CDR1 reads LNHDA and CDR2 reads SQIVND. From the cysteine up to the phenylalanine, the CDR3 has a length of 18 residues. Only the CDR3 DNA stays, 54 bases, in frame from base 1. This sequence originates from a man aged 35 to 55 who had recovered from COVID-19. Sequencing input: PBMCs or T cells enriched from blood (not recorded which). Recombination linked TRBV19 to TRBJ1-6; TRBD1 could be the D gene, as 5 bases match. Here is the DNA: TGTGCCAGTAGCCCCTCCAGCGGGGCAGATTCCTATAGTTCACCCCTCCACTTT. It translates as CASSPSSGADSYSSPLHF. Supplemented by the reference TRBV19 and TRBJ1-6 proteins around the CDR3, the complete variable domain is DGGITQSPKYLFRKEGQNVTLSCEQNLNHDAMYWYRQDPGQGLRLIYYSQIVNDFQKGDIAEGYSVSREKKESFPLTVTSAQKNPTAFYLCASSPSSGADSYSSPLHFGNGTRLTVT.